This T cell receptor (beta chain) was found in a study of early stage breast cancer tumors. This CDR3 contains 16 residues. Germline V lookup: CDR1 SQVTM, CDR2 ANQGSEA. The repertoire was sequenced with immunoSEQ multiplex PCR; TCRdb's copy has only in-frame clones and lacks some. The data show around 51,000 clones, around 78% seen once. The V gene is TRBV29-1, the J gene TRBJ2-6; D is unresolved. The clonotype originates from a person in their 40s with breast cancer. Input material: blood. This CDR3 is CLKGHGVLSGANVLTF. The CDR3 region has the DNA TGCCTTAAGGGCCACGGCGTACTCTCTGGGGCCAACGTCCTGACTTTC.